The entry that follows covers one T cell receptor beta chain sequence. Following extraction, RNA underwent reverse transcription to cDNA, which served as the sequencing template. Method: immunoSEQ multiplex PCR; TCRdb's copy keeps in-frame clones and lacks some. The sample yields 270,000 or so clones, roughly 64% seen once. The data originate from a study of CD8+ T cells in alopecia areata. Whole-study context: Patients in the treated group were given tofacitinib by mouth, 5 to 10 mg twice a day. Disease severity was quantified as SALT score of affected scalp area.

CDR1 is SGDLS, CDR2 YYNGEE, per germline. CDR3 length: 16 residues. Trimming at V came to 6 bases and at J to 5 bases, leaving 14 bases not matched to a gene. This sample's treatment: oral pan-JAK inhibitor, 5-10 mg twice daily. It was from PBMCs that CD4+ and CD8+ T cells were sorted. Sequences were derived from CD4+ T cells sorted from blood, sampled at week 24, from a patient treated with tofacitinib. This TCR was sampled from a human donor with alopecia areata. This chain links TRBV9 with TRBJ1-1; the match to TRBD1 covers 9 bases. The CDR3 loop is CASKLTGGVGETEAFF. CDR3 coding DNA: TGTGCCAGCAAACTTACAGGGGGCGTAGGGGAAACTGAAGCTTTCTTT.